Following are 26 T cell receptor beta chains from one sample sequenced in a study of T cell responses to AZD1222 COVID-19 vaccine. The assay was immunoSEQ multiplex PCR, and TCRdb's table has in-frame clones only and misses some. The table records 95,000 to 100,000 clones, roughly 83% of them present only once. This sample comprised peripheral blood, obtained 28 days after the second AZD1222 dose. The source is an adult who received the AZD1222 COVID-19 vaccine.

The J gene is TRBJ1-1, the V gene TRBV10-3; no reliable D call. The CDR3 is 14 amino acids. CDR1 and CDR2 from the germline V gene are ENHRY and SYGVKD. V was cut by 4 bases and J by 4 bases, with 13 bases left in between. The CDR3 nucleotides read TGTGCCATCAGTGTTTGGCAGGATGGCACTGAAGCTTTCTTT. Its protein product is CAISVWQDGTEAFF.

The chain is built from TRBV5-4 and TRBJ2-3; no reliable D call. Trimming pared 4 bases from V and 0 bases from J, leaving 9 bases between. Germline CDR1 is SGHNT and CDR2 is YYREEE (reference sequence). This CDR3 spans 14 amino acids. CDR3 coding DNA: TGTGCCAGCAGCACCGGACGTAGCACAGATACGCAGTATTTT. This translates into CASSTGRSTDTQYF.

The chain joins TRBV5-1 to TRBJ1-2, with D perhaps TRBD1 (6 bases). The CDR3 contains 16 residues. Germline CDR1 SGHRS, CDR2 YFSETQ. V gave up 1 base and J gave up 4 bases, with 17 bases separating them. The CDR3 loop reads CASSLFPGRTAYGYTF. The CDR3 nucleotides read TGCGCCAGCAGCTTGTTTCCTGGGCGGACAGCCTATGGCTACACCTTC.

The rearrangement uses TRBV7-6 and TRBJ2-7; TRBD2 aligns across 9 bases. The CDR3 has 14 residues. CDR1 and CDR2 from the germline V gene are SGHVS and FNYEAQ. In nucleotides, the CDR3 is TGTGCTACAGGCGGGGGGGGGATGCTTAACGAGCAGTACTTC. Its translation is CATGGGGMLNEQYF.

The CDR3 protein is CASSGLRNEKLFF. The CDR3 coding sequence is TGCGCCAGCAGCGGGCTGCGTAATGAAAAACTGTTTTTT. This sequence joins TRBV4-1 and TRBJ1-4; D is unresolved. CDR3 length: 13 amino acids. Per germline, CDR1 MGHRA and CDR2 YSYEKL. The V gene lost 5 bases and the J gene lost 4 bases, with 8 bases spanning the gap.

A few counts support this clone. This chain links TRBV5-1 with TRBJ2-7; D possibly matches TRBD1 or TRBD2 (5 bases each). The CDR3 totals 13 residues. The V and J ends lost 7 bases and 7 bases respectively, with 18 bases between them. Germline V CDR1 and CDR2: SGHRS, YFSETQ. The CDR3 sequence is CASGPKGPPEQYF. The CDR3 DNA follows: TGCGCCAGCGGTCCTAAGGGACCCCCGGAGCAGTACTTC. Supplemented by reference TRBV5-1 and TRBJ2-7, the full variable domain reads KAGVTQTPRYLIKTRGQQVTLSCSPISGHRSVSWYQQTPGQGLQFLFEYFSETQRNKGNFPGRFSGRQFSNSRSEMNVSTLELGDSALYLCASGPKGPPEQYFGPGTRLTVT.

The chain employs TRBV11-2 and TRBJ1-1; 9 positions match TRBD1. CDR3 size: 13 residues. The V gene end was trimmed by 10 bases and the J gene end by 4 bases; junction bases not matched to a gene: 7. CDR1 is SGHAT and CDR2 is FQNNGV in the germline V gene. CDR3 in amino acids: CATSDRGITEAFF. As DNA, the CDR3 is TGTGCCACCTCGGACAGGGGAATCACTGAAGCTTTCTTT.

The rearrangement uses TRBV5-4 and TRBJ1-1; no firm D call. The CDR3 sequence is 15 residues long. V lost 0 bases and J 0 bases, leaving 9 bases between the germline ends. Germline loops: CDR1 SGHNT, CDR2 YYREEE (reference sequence). CDR3 in amino acids: CASSLEVGMNTEAFF. CDR3 sequence (DNA): TGTGCCAGCAGCTTGGAGGTGGGTATGAACACTGAAGCTTTCTTT.

The rearrangement joins TRBV10-3 to TRBJ1-5, with a weak D call TRBD1 (5 bases). CDR1 and CDR2 (germline): ENHRY, SYGVKD. The length of the CDR3 is 15 residues. V lost 3 bases and J 6 bases, leaving 15 bases between the germline ends. The CDR3 protein is CAISDGIGDGQPQHF. The CDR3 coding sequence is TGTGCCATCAGTGATGGGATTGGGGACGGTCAGCCCCAGCATTTT.

The gene calls are TRBV5-1 and TRBJ1-5, with 10 nucleotides matching TRBD1. The CDR3 extends over 16 amino acids. Per the germline V gene, CDR1 is SGHRS and CDR2 is YFSETQ. V lost 0 bases, J lost 4 bases, and 4 bases stayed unmatched. The CDR3 region is CASSLGGQGMNQPQHF. For the CDR3, the DNA is TGCGCCAGCAGCTTGGGGGGACAGGGGATGAATCAGCCCCAGCATTTT.

In DNA form, the CDR3 reads TGCGCCAGCAGCTTAGGTGTATTGGGCACCGGGGAGCTGTTTTTT. This codes for CASSLGVLGTGELFF. The chain recombines TRBV5-1 with TRBJ2-2; D is unclear. CDR3 length: 15 amino acids. Trimming stripped 2 bases from V and 4 bases from J, with 12 bases between. Germline V gives CDR1 SGHRS, CDR2 YFSETQ. Full variable domain (missing parts from reference TRBV5-1 and TRBJ2-2): KAGVTQTPRYLIKTRGQQVTLSCSPISGHRSVSWYQQTPGQGLQFLFEYFSETQRNKGNFPGRFSGRQFSNSRSEMNVSTLELGDSALYLCASSLGVLGTGELFFGEGSRLTVL.

The V call is TRBV5-4, the J call TRBJ1-3, with 7 bases lining up with TRBD1. The CDR3 has 15 residues. The V segment lost 2 bases and the J segment 1 base; nucleotides outside the gene matches: 3. In germline, CDR1 is SGHNT, CDR2 YYREEE (reference sequence). CDR3 coding DNA: TGTGCCAGCAGCTTACAGGGGAATTCTGGAAACACCATATATTTT. Its translation: CASSLQGNSGNTIYF.

The V and J genes are TRBV19 and TRBJ1-6, with D unresolved. The CDR3 has 18 amino acids. Trimming took off 6 bases at V and 5 bases at J, with 23 bases between the two ends. CDR1 and CDR2 from the germline V gene are LNHDA and SQIVND (reference sequence). Here the CDR3 reads CASSHPLLAFGNNSPLHF. The CDR3 bases are TGTGCCAGTAGCCACCCCCTGTTGGCCTTCGGAAATAATTCACCCCTCCACTTT.

CDR3 DNA sequence: TGTGCCAGTGCGGAGAAGGGGGTGGCTTCACCCCTCCACTTT. Translating it yields CASAEKGVASPLHF. The chain links TRBV19 to TRBJ1-6; possible D gene TRBD1, 6 bases. The length of the CDR3 is 14 residues. V was shortened by 8 bases and J by 9 bases, with 17 bases between the two germline ends. Germline V gene data show CDR1 as LNHDA and CDR2 as SQIVND (reference sequence).

The V gene is TRBV5-6, the J gene TRBJ2-7; D uncertain. The germline V gene has CDR1 SGHDT and CDR2 YYEEEE. Trimming left V 0 bases short and J 9 bases short, with 13 bases between. CDR3 length: 13 amino acids. CDR3: CASSLGPADGQYF. The DNA of the CDR3 is TGTGCCAGCAGCTTGGGACCGGCCGACGGGCAGTACTTC.

Concerning this clone itself: One end of the junction varies from germline; a read error may be responsible. The chain has TRBV3-1 (or the pseudogene TRBV3-2) and TRBJ1-5; 7 positions agree with TRBD1. The CDR3 runs 13 residues. Germline values: CDR1 LGHDT, CDR2 YNNKEL (reference sequence). DNA of the CDR3: TGTGCCAGCAGTCAAGACAGGGCTCAGCCCCAGCATTTT. Translating gives CASSQDRAQPQHF.

The chain links TRBV7-9 to TRBJ2-7; D is uncertain. Germline CDR1 reads SEHNR; CDR2 reads FQNEAQ (reference sequence). The CDR3 totals 13 residues. The ends were cut back, 7 bases at V and 0 bases at J, with 10 bases in the middle. CDR3 DNA sequence: TGTGCCAGCACCCCGCCCAGCTCCTACGAGCAGTACTTC. Amino acids: CASTPPSSYEQYF.

The chain couples TRBV28 to TRBJ1-5, with D possibly matching TRBD1 (5 bases). CDR3 length: 17 residues. Germline CDR1 MDHEN, CDR2 SYDVKM. V was pared by 10 bases and J by 0 bases, with 22 bases between. The CDR3 DNA reads TGTGCCATCCCCGGGACCGGCGAAAACTATAGCAATCAGCCCCAGCATTTT. Its translation: CAIPGTGENYSNQPQHF.

V and J are TRBV30 and TRBJ1-6; D is perhaps TRBD1 (6 bases). The ends were cut back, 0 bases at V and 6 bases at J, with 12 bases in the middle. This CDR3 spans 15 amino acids. Germline CDR1 and CDR2: GTSNPN and SVGIG (reference sequence). This CDR3 is CAWSVGGHTNSPLHF. The CDR3 bases are TGTGCCTGGAGTGTAGGGGGACATACTAATTCACCCCTCCACTTT.

The chain couples TRBV5-1 to TRBJ2-6, with D maybe TRBD2 (6 bases). CDR3 size: 19 residues. Germline CDR1 reads SGHRS; CDR2 reads YFSETQ. V shed 0 bases and J shed 0 bases, with 16 bases lying between them. For the CDR3, the DNA is TGCGCCAGCAGCTTGGGGCCGGGGGTCTCATACTCTGGGGCCAACGTCCTGACTTTC. It encodes CASSLGPGVSYSGANVLTF.

J is TRBJ2-7 and V is TRBV19, with 8 positions matching TRBD1. This CDR3 comprises 15 residues. Looked up from germline, CDR1 is LNHDA and CDR2 is SQIVND (reference sequence). V trimming: 3 bases; J trimming: 4 bases; junction bases outside the gene matches: 8. DNA of the CDR3: TGTGCCAGTAGTATGCTAGGACAGGGAGTTTACGAGCAGTACTTC. Encoded protein: CASSMLGQGVYEQYF.

The chain employs TRBV6-6 and TRBJ2-7, with D hard to call. Trimming left V 4 bases short and J 0 bases short, with 4 bases between. CDR3 length: 12 residues. Germline loops: CDR1 MNHNY, CDR2 SVGAGI (reference sequence). DNA of the CDR3: TGTGCCAGCAGTTCCAGCTCCTACGAGCAGTACTTC. It yields the protein CASSSSSYEQYF.

The rearrangement joins TRBV10-3 to TRBJ2-2; 9 bases agree with TRBD1. The CDR3 sequence is 14 residues long. Germline V lookup: CDR1 ENHRY, CDR2 SYGVKD. Trimming cost V 8 bases and J 8 bases; bases outside gene matches: 9. The CDR3 DNA reads as TGTGCCATCGGACGGACAGGGGAGATTGGGGAGCTGTTTTTT. It specifies CAIGRTGEIGELFF.

This rearrangement joins TRBV29-1 to TRBJ2-1; 7 nucleotides agree with TRBD2. The CDR3 extends over 14 amino acids. The ends lost 7 bases at V and 0 bases at J; junction bases unmatched: 6. Germline CDR1 SQVTM, CDR2 ANQGSEA. The DNA of the CDR3 is TGCAGCGGGCGGGAGCCGAGCTCCTACAATGAGCAGTTCTTC. Protein sequence: CSGREPSSYNEQFF.

V gene TRBV5-1 combines with J gene TRBJ2-5; 7 nucleotides agree with TRBD2. V was pared by 4 bases and J by 7 bases, with 13 bases of the junction left unmatched. Germline CDR1 reads SGHRS; CDR2 reads YFSETQ. The CDR3 spans 15 residues. The CDR3 is CASSDGTTRFVTQYF. The CDR3 DNA reads TGCGCCAGCAGCGACGGGACTACGCGGTTTGTGACCCAGTACTTC.

The chain recombines TRBV7-9 with TRBJ2-7; the D gene is possibly TRBD2 (6 bases). Trimming shortened V by 5 bases and J by 0 bases, and 11 bases separated the two germline ends. Germline loops: CDR1 SEHNR, CDR2 FQNEAQ (reference sequence). The CDR3 contains 14 residues. The CDR3 DNA reads as TGTGCCAGCAGCGTGGGGGGAAGCTCCTACGAGCAGTACTTC. Translation: CASSVGGSSYEQYF.